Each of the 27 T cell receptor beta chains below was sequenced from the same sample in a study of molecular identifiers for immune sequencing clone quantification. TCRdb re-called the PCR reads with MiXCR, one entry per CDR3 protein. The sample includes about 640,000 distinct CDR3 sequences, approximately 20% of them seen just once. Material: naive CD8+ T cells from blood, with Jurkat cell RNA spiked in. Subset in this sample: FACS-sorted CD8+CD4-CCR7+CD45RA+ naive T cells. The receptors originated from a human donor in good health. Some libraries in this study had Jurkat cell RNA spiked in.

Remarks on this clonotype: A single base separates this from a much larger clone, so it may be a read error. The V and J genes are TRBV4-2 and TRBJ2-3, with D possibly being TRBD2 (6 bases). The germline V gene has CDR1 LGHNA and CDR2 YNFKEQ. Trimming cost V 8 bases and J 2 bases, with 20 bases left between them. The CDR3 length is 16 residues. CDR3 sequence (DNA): TGTGCCAGCGGCTCGGAGGGGACTTTACCCACAGATACGCAGTATTTT. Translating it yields CASGSEGTLPTDTQYF.

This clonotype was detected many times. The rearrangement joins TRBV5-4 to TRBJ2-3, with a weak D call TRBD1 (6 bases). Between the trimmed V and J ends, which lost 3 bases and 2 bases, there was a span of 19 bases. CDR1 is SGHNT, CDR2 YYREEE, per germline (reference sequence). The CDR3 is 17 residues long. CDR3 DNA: TGTGCCAGCAGCTCGGGCCTGGGGGCCTCTATCACAGATACGCAGTATTTT. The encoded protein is CASSSGLGASITDTQYF.

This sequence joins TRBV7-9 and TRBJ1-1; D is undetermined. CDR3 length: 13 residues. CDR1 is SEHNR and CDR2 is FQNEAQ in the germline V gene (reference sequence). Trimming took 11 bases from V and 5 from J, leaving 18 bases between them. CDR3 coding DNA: TGTGCCTCACGACTGGGCTTGGGGACTGAAGCTTTCTTT. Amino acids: CASRLGLGTEAFF.

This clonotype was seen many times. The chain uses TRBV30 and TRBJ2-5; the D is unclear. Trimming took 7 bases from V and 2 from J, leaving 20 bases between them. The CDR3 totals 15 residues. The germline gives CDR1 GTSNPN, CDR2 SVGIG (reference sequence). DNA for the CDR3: TGTGCCTCTGACGTCCGGCCCCGTTATCAAGAGACCCAGTACTTC. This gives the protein CASDVRPRYQETQYF.

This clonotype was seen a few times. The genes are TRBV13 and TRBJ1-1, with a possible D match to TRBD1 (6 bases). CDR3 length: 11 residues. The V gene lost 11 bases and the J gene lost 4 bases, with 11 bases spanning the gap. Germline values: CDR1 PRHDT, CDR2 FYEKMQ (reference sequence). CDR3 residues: CAGSQGTEAFF. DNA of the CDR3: TGTGCCGGCTCACAGGGCACTGAAGCTTTCTTT.

CDR3 nucleotides: TGTGCCAGCAGTTACAGGGACAGGGTTTACTACGAGCAGTACTTC. Amino acids: CASSYRDRVYYEQYF. This chain connects TRBV6-6 to TRBJ2-7; TRBD1 matches 9 bases. Trimming removed 2 bases from V and 3 bases from J; junction bases left unmatched: 5. This CDR3 is built from 15 residues. CDR1 MNHNY and CDR2 SVGAGI come from the germline V gene (reference sequence).

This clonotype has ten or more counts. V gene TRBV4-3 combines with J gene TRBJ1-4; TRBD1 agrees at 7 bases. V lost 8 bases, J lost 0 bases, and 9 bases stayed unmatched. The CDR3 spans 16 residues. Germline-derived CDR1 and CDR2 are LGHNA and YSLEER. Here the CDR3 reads CASFPTTGATNEKLFF. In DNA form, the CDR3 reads TGCGCCAGCTTCCCAACAACAGGGGCAACTAATGAAAAACTGTTTTTT.

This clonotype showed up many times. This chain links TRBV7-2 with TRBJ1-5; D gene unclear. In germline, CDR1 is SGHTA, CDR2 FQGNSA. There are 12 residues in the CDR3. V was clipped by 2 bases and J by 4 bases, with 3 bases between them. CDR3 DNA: TGTGCCAGCAGCTTATGGAATCAGCCCCAGCATTTT. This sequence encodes CASSLWNQPQHF.

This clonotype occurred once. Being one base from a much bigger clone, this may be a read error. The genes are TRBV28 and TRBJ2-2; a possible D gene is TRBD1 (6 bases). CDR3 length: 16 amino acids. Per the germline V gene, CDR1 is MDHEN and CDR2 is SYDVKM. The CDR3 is CASSLATGTNTGVLFF. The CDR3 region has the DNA TGTGCCAGCAGTTTAGCCACCGGGACAAACACCGGGGTGCTGTTTTTT.

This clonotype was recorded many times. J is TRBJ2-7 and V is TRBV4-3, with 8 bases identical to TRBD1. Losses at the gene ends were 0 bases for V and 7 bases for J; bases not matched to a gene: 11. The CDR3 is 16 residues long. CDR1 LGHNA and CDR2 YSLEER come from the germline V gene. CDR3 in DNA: TGCGCCAGCAGCCAAGACACCGGGACAGGAAGGCAGGAGCAGTACTTC. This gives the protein CASSQDTGTGRQEQYF.

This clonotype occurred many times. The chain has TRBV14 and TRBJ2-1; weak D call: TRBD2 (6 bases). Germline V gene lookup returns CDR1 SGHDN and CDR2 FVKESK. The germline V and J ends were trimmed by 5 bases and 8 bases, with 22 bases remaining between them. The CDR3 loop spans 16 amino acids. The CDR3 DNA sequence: TGTGCCAGCAGCTACCGACTGGGCCGGGAGTACTATGAGCAGTTCTTC. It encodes CASSYRLGREYYEQFF.

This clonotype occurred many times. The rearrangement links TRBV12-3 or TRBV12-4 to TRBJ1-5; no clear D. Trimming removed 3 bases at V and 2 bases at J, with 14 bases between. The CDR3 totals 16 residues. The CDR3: CASSFTAGRGNQPQHF. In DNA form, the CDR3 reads TGTGCCAGCAGTTTCACGGCCGGGCGGGGCAATCAGCCCCAGCATTTT.

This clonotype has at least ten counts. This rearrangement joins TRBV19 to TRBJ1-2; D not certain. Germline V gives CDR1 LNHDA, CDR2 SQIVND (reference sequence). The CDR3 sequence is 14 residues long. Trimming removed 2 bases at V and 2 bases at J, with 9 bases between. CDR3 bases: TGTGCCAGTAGTATATCCCGCGGGAACTATGGCTACACCTTC. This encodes CASSISRGNYGYTF.

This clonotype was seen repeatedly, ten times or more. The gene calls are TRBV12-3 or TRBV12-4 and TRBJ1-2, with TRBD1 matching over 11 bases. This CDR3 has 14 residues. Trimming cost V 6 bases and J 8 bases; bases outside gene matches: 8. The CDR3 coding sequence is TGTGCCAGCAGGCCTCCGGGACAGGGGGACGGCTACACCTTC. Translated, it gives CASRPPGQGDGYTF.

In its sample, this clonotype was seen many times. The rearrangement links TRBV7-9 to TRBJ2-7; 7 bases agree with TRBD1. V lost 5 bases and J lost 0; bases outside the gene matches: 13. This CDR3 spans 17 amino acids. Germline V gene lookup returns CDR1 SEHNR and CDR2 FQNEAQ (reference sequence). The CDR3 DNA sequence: TGTGCCAGCAGCCCACCCCACCCGGGACAGAGCTCCTACGAGCAGTACTTC. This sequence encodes CASSPPHPGQSSYEQYF. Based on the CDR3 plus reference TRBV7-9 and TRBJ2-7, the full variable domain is DTGVSQNPRHKITKRGQNVTFRCDPISEHNRLYWYRQTLGQGPEFLTYFQNEAQLEKSRLLSDRFSAERPKGSFSTLEIQRTEQGDSAMYLCASSPPHPGQSSYEQYFGPGTRLTVT.

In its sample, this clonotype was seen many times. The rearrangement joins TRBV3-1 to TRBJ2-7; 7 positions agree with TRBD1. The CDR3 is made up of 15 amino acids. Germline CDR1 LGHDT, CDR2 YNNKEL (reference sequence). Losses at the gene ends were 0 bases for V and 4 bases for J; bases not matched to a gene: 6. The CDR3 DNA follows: TGTGCCAGCAGCCAAGATCTGGGACAGTTATACGAGCAGTACTTC. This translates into CASSQDLGQLYEQYF.

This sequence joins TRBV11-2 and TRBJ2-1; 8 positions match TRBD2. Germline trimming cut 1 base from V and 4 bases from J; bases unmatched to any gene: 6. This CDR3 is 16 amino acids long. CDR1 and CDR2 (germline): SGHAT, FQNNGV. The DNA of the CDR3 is TGTGCCAGCAGCTTAGTGGTTAGCGGGGATTACAATGAGCAGTTCTTC. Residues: CASSLVVSGDYNEQFF.

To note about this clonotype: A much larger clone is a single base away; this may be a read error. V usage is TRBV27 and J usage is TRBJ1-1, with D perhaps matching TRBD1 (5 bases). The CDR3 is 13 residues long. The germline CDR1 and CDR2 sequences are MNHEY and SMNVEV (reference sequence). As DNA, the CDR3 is TGTGCCAGCGGTTTAAGACAGTACACTGAAGCTTTCTTT. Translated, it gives CASGLRQYTEAFF.

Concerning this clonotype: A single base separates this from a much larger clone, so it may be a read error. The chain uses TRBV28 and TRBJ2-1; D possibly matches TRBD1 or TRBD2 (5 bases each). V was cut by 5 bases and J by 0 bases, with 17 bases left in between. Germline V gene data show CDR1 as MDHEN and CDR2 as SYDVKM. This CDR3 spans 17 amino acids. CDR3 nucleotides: TGTGCCAGCAGTCCCTGGGGCGGGCGCCACTCCTACAATGAGCAGTTCTTC. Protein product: CASSPWGGRHSYNEQFF.

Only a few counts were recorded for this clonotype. This CDR3 is CASKGPGTSGREGLEQFF. The CDR3 region has the DNA TGTGCCAGCAAGGGACCCGGGACTAGCGGGAGGGAGGGTCTCGAGCAGTTCTTC. This chain uses TRBV7-9 with TRBJ2-1; 16 positions match TRBD2. CDR1 and CDR2 from the germline V gene are SEHNR and FQNEAQ (reference sequence). V shed 7 bases and J 10 bases; nucleotides not matched to a gene: 16. The CDR3 covers 18 residues.

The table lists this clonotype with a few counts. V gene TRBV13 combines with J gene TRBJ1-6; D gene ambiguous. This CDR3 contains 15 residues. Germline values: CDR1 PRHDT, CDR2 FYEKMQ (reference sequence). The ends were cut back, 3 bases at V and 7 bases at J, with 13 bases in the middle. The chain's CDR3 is CASSLVRSANSPLHF. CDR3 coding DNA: TGTGCCAGCAGCTTGGTTCGGAGCGCGAATTCACCCCTCCACTTT.

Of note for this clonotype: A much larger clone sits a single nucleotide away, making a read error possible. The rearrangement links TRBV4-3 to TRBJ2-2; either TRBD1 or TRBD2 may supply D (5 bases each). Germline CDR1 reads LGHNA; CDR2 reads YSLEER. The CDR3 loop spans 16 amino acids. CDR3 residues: CASSQVGRVNTGEPFF. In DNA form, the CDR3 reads TGCGCCAGCAGCCAAGTTGGCAGGGTCAACACCGGGGAGCCGTTTTTT.

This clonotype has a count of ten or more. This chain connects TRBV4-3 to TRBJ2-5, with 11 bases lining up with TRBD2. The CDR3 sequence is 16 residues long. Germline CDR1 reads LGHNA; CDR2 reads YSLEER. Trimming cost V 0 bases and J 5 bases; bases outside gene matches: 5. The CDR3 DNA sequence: TGCGCCAGCAGCCAAGATGCTAGCGGGGGGAAGGAGACCCAGTACTTC. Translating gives CASSQDASGGKETQYF.

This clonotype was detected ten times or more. CDR3 DNA sequence: TGTGCCAGCAGCGAAATGGACACTGAAGCTTTCTTT. It specifies CASSEMDTEAFF. This chain uses TRBV14 with TRBJ1-1, with no clear D. V dropped 5 bases and J dropped 3 bases, with 7 bases sitting between them. Germline V gene data show CDR1 as SGHDN and CDR2 as FVKESK. The CDR3 has 12 amino acids.

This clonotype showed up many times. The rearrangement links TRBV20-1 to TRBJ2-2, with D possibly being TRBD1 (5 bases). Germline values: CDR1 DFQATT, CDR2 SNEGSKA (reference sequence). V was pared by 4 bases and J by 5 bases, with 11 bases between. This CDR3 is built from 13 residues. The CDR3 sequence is CSATSGSTGELFF. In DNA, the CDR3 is TGCAGTGCTACGTCAGGGTCGACCGGGGAGCTGTTTTTT.

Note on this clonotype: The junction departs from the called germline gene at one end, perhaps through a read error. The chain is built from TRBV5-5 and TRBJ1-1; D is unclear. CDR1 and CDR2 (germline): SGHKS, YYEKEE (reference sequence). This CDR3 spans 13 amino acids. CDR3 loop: CASSLGVGTDAFF. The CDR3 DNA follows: TGTGCCAGCAGCTTGGGGGTAGGCACTGATGCTTTCTTT.

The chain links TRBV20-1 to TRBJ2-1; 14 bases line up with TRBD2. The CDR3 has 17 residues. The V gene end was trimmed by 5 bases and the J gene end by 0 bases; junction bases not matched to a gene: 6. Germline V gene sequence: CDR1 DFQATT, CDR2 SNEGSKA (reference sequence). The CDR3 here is CSAEGLAGDHSYNEQFF. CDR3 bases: TGCAGTGCTGAGGGACTAGCGGGGGACCACTCCTACAATGAGCAGTTCTTC.